Listed here are 2 T cell receptor beta chains from one sample, sequenced in a study of blood T cell repertoires in COVID-19 (TCRdb year 2020). The library was prepared using the immunoSEQ multiplex PCR assay. The table was pulled from immuneACCESS by TCRdb, which kept in-frame rearrangements only. Such tables lose some clones; where checked, under half of the loss comes from unresolved V genes, and the rest has no known cause. A total of some 130,000 clones appear in this sample, more than 60% of them only once. The top ten clones comprise 1.5% to 2% of the sample. The source material was peripheral blood. These receptors all stem from a woman in her 70s with acute or convalescent COVID-19.

V usage is TRBV11-2 and J usage is TRBJ2-1; 7 bases are shared with TRBD2. V dropped 0 bases and J dropped 6; count of bases not matched to a gene: 5. The CDR3 is 15 amino acids. CDR1 is SGHAT, CDR2 FQNNGV, per germline. CDR3 nucleotide sequence: TGTGCCAGCAGCTTAGATGGGACTACCGTCAATGAGCAGTTCTTC. Amino acids: CASSLDGTTVNEQFF.

The chain recombines TRBV18 with TRBJ2-2; the D gene is possibly TRBD1 (5 bases). V lost 3 bases, J lost 0 bases, and 8 bases lay in between. This CDR3 comprises 15 residues. In germline, CDR1 is KGHSH, CDR2 LQKENI. The CDR3 DNA reads as TGTGCCAGCTCACCCTCGACAGCGAACACCGGGGAGCTGTTTTTT. Translating gives CASSPSTANTGELFF.